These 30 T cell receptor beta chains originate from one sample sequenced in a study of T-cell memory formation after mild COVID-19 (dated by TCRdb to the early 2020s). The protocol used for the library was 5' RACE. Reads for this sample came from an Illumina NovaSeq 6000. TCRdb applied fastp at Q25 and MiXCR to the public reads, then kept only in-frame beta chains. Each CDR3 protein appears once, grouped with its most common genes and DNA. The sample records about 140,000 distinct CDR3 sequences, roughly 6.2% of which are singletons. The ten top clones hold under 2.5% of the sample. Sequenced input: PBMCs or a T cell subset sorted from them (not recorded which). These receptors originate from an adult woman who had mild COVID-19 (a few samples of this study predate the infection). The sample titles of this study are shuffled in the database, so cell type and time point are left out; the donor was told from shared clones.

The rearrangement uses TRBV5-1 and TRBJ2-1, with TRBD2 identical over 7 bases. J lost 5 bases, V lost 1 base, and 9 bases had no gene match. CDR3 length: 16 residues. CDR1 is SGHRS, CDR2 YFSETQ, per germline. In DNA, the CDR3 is TGCGCCAGCAGCTTGCTTGGAGGAGCGGGGCACAATGAGCAGTTCTTC. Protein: CASSLLGGAGHNEQFF. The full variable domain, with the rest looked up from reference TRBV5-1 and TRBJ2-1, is KAGVTQTPRYLIKTRGQQVTLSCSPISGHRSVSWYQQTPGQGLQFLFEYFSETQRNKGNFPGRFSGRQFSNSRSEMNVSTLELGDSALYLCASSLLGGAGHNEQFFGPGTRLTVL.

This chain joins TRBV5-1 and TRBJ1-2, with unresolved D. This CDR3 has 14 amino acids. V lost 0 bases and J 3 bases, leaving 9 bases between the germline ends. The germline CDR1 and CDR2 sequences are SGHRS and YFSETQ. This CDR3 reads CASSLGAEYYGYTF. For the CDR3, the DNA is TGCGCCAGCAGCTTGGGGGCGGAATACTATGGCTACACCTTC.

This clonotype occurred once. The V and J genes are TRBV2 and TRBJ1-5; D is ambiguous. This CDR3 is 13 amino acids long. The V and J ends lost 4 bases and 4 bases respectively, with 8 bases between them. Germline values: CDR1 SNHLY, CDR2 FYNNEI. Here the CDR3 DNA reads TGTGCCAGCAGTGCCAATTTTAATCAGCCCCAGCATTTT. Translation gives CASSANFNQPQHF.

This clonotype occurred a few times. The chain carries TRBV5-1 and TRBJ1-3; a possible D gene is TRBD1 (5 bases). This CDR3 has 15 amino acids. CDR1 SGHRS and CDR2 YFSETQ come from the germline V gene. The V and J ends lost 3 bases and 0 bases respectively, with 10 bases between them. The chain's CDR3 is CASSSGGNSGNTIYF. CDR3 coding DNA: TGCGCCAGCAGCTCGGGGGGGAACTCTGGAAACACCATATATTTT.

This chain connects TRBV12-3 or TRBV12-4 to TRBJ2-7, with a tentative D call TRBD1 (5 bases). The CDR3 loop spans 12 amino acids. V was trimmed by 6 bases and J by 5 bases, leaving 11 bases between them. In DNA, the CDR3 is TGTGCCAGCAGCCTTGCAGGGAACGAGCAGTACTTC. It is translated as CASSLAGNEQYF.

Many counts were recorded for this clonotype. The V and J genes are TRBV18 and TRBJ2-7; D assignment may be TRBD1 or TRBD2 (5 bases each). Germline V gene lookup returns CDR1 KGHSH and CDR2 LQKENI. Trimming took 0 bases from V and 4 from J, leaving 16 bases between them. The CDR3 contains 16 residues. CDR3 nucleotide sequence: TGTGCCAGCTCACCACCAGGGACGGATGTCCTGTACGAGCAGTACTTC. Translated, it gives CASSPPGTDVLYEQYF.

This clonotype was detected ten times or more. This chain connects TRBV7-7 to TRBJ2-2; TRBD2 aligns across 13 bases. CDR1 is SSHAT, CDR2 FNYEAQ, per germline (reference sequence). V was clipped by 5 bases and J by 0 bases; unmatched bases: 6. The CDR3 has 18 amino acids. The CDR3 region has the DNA TGTGCCAGCAGCCTCCGGACTAGCGGGGGACCGAACACCGGGGAGCTGTTTTTT. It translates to CASSLRTSGGPNTGELFF.

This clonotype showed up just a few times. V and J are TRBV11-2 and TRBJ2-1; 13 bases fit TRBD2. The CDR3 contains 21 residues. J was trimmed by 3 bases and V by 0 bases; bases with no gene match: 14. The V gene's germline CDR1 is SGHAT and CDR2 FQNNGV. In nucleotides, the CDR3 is TGTGCCAGCAGCTTAGATCGGCGACTAGCGGGAGGATTAGGTTTCTACAATGAGCAGTTCTTC. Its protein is CASSLDRRLAGGLGFYNEQFF. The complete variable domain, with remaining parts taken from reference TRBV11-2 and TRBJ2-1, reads EAGVAQSPRYKIIEKRQSVAFWCNPISGHATLYWYQQILGQGPKLLIQFQNNGVVDDSQLPKDRFSAERLKGVDSTLKIQPAKLEDSAVYLCASSLDRRLAGGLGFYNEQFFGPGTRLTVL.

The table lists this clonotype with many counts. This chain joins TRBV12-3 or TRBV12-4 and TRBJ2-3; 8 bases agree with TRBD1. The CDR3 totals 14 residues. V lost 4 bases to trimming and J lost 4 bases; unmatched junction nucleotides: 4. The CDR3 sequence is CASSSQGAPDTQYF. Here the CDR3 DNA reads TGTGCCAGCAGTTCCCAGGGGGCCCCAGATACGCAGTATTTT.

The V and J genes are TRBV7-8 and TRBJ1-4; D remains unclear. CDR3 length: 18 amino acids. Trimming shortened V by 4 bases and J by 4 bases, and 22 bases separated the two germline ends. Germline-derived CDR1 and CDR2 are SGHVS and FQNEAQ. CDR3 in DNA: TGTGCCAGCAGCTCCCATCTCTTCACCGGGCTCCTTAATGAAAAACTGTTTTTT. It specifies CASSSHLFTGLLNEKLFF.

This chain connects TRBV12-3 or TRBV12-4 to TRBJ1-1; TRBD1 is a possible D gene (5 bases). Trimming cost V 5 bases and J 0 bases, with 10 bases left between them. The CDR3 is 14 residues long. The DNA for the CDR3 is TGTGCCAGCAGTCTGCGACAGCTGAACACTGAAGCTTTCTTT. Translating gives CASSLRQLNTEAFF.

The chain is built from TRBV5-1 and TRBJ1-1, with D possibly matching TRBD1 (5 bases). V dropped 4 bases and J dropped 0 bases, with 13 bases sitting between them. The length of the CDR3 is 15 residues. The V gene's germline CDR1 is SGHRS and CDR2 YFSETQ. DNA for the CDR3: TGCGCCAGCAGCGCCGGGGGACGGATGAACACTGAAGCTTTCTTT. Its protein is CASSAGGRMNTEAFF.

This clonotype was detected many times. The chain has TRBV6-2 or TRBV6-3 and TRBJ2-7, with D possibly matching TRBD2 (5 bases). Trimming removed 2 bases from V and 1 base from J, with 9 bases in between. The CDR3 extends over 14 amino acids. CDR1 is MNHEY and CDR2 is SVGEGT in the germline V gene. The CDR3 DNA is TGTGCCAGCAGTTACGATTCGGGATCCTACGAGCAGTACTTC. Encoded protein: CASSYDSGSYEQYF.

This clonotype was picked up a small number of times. The CDR3 is CASSNRAHEQYF. The CDR3 bases are TGTGCCAGCAGCAACAGGGCCCACGAGCAGTACTTC. The V call is TRBV3-1, the J call TRBJ2-7; D may be TRBD1 (6 bases). V lost 5 bases to trimming and J lost 5 bases, with 10 bases between them. Germline loops: CDR1 LGHDT, CDR2 YNNKEL (reference sequence). This CDR3 has 12 residues.

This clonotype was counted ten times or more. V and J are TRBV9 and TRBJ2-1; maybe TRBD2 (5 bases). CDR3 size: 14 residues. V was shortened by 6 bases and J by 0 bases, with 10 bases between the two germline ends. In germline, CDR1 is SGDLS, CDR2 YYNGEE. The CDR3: CASTRTSSYNEQFF. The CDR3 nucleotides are TGTGCCAGCACCCGAACTAGCTCCTACAATGAGCAGTTCTTC.

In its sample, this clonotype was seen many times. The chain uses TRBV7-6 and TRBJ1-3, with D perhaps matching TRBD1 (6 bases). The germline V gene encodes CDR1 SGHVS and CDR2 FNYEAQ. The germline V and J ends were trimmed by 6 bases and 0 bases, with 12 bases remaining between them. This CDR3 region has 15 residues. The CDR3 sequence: CASRSTGISGNTIYF. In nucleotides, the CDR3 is TGTGCCAGCAGATCTACAGGGATCTCTGGAAACACCATATATTTT.

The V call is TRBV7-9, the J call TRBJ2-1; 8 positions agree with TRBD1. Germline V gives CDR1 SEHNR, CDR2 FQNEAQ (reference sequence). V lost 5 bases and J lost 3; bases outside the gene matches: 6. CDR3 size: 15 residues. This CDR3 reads CASSGTGTGYNEQFF. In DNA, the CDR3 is TGTGCCAGCAGCGGGACCGGGACAGGCTACAATGAGCAGTTCTTC.

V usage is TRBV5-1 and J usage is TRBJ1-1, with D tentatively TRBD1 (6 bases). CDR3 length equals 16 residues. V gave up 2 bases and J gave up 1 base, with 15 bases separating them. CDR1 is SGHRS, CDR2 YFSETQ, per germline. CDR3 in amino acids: CASSLGTARGNTEAFF. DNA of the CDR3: TGCGCCAGCAGCTTAGGAACAGCCAGGGGGAACACTGAAGCTTTCTTT.

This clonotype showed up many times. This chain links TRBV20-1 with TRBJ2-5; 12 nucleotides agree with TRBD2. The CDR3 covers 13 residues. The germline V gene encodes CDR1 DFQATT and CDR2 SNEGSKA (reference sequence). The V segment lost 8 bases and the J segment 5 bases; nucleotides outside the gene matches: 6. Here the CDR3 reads CSPQTSGGETQYF. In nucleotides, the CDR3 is TGCAGTCCTCAGACTAGCGGGGGTGAGACCCAGTACTTC.

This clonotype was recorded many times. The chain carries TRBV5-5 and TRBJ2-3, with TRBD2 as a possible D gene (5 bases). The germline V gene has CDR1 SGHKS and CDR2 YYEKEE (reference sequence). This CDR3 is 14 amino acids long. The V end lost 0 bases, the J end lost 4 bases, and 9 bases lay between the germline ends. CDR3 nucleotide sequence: TGTGCCAGCAGCTTGGCCGAGGGAGCAGATACGCAGTATTTT. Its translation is CASSLAEGADTQYF.

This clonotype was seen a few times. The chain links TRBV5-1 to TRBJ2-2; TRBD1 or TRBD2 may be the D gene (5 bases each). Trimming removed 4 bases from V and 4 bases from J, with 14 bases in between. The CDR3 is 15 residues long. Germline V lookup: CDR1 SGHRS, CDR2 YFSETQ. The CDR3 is CASSPEGRTTGELFF. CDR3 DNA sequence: TGCGCCAGCAGCCCCGAGGGGAGAACCACCGGGGAGCTGTTTTTT.

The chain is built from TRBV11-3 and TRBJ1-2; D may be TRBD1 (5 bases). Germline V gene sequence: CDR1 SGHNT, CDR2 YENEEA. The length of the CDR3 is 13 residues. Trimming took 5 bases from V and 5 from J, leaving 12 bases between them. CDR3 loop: CASSLLGGYGYTF. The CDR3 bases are TGTGCCAGCAGCCTCCTTGGGGGATATGGCTACACCTTC.

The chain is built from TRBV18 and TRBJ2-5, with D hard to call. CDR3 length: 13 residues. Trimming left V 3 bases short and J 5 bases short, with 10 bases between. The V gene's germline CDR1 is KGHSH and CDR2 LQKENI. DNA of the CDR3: TGTGCCAGCTCACCTTCCCTCGGCGAGACCCAGTACTTC. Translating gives CASSPSLGETQYF. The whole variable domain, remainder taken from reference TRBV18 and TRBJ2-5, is NAGVMQNPRHLVRRRGQEARLRCSPMKGHSHVYWYRQLPEEGLKFMVYLQKENIIDESGMPKERFSAEFPKEGPSILRIQQVVRGDSAAYFCASSPSLGETQYFGPGTRLLVL.

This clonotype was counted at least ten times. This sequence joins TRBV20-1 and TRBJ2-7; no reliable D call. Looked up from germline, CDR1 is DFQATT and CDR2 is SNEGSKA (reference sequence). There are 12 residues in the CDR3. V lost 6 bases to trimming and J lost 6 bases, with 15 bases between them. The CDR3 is CSAADPNSEQYF. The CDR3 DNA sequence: TGCAGTGCCGCAGACCCAAACAGCGAGCAGTACTTC.

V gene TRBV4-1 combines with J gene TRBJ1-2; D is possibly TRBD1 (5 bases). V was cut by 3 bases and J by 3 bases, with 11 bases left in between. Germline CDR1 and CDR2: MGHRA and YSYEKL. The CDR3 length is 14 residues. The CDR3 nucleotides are TGCGCCAGCAGCCACCCTGAAGGGGACTATGGCTACACCTTC. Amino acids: CASSHPEGDYGYTF.

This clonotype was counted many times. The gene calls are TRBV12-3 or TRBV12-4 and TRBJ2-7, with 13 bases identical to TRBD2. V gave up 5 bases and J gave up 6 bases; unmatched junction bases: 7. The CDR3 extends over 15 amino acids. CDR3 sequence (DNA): TGTGCCAGCAGTCCCCTGACTAGCGGGAGGCGCGAGCAGTACTTC. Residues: CASSPLTSGRREQYF.

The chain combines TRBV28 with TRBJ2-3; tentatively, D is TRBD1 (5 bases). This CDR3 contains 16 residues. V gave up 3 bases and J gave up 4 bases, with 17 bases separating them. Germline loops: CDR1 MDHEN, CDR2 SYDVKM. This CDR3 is CASSLVLVREADTQYF. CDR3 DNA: TGTGCCAGCAGTTTGGTCCTGGTCAGGGAAGCAGATACGCAGTATTTT.

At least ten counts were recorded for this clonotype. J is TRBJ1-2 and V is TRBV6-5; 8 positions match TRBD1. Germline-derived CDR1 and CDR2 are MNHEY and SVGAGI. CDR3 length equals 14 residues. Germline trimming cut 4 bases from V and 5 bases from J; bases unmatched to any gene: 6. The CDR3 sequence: CASSLTGVEYGYTF. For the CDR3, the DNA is TGTGCCAGCAGTTTGACAGGGGTTGAGTATGGCTACACCTTC.

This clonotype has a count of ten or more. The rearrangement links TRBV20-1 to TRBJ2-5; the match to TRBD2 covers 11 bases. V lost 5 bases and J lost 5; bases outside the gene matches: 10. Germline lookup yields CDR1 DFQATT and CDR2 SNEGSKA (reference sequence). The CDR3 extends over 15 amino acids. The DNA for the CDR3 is TGCAGTGCTGATAGCGGGAGGGCCATGGGCGAGACCCAGTACTTC. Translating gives CSADSGRAMGETQYF.

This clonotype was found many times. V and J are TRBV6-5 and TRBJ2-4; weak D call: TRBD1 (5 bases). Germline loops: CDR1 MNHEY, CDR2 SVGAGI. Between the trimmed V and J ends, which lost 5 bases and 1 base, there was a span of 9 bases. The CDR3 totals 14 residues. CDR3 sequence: CASSSRVAKNIQYF. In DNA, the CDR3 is TGTGCCAGCAGTAGCAGGGTGGCCAAAAACATTCAGTACTTC.